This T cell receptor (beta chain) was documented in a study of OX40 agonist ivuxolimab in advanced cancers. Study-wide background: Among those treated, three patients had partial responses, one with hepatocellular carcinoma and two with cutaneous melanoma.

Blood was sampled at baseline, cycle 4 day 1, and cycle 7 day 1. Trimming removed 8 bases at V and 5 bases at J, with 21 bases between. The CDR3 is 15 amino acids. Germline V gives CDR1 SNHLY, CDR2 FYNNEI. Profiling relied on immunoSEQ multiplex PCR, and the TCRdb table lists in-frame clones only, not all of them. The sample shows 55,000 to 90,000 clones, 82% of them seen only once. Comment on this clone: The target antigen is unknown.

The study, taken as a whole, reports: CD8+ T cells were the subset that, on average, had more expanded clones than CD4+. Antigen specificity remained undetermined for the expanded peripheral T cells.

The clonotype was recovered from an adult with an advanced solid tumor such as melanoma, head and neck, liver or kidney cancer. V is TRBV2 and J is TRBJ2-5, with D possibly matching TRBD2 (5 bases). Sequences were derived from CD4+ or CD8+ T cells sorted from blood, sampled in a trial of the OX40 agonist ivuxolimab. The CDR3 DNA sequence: TGTGCCAGCTCCTCGGACTCTCCTTCAAGGGAGACCCAGTACTTC. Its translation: CASSSDSPSRETQYF.